Below, 27 T cell receptor beta chains from the same sample are listed, as sequenced in a study of T cell repertoires in cytomegalovirus infection. TCRdb re-analysed the reads in MiXCR, keeping a single row per CDR3 protein. This table holds around 450,000 distinct CDR3 sequences, about 11% found once. The source material was PBMCs. All receptors come from a human donor in good health (CMV status not recorded). Some clones in this sample may be carry-over from other donors' samples.

This clonotype was seen repeatedly, ten times or more. The V and J genes are TRBV7-3 and TRBJ2-1, with 11 bases that match TRBD2. Germline V gene data show CDR1 as SGHTA and CDR2 as FQGTGA. The CDR3 contains 13 residues. V was clipped by 4 bases and J by 9 bases; unmatched bases: 2. CDR3 nucleotide sequence: TGTGCCAGCAGCTCCGGACTAGCGGGTGAGCAGTTCTTC. Amino acids: CASSSGLAGEQFF.

The chain employs TRBV24-1 and TRBJ1-5; TRBD1 might be the D (5 bases). This CDR3 is 14 amino acids long. Trimming removed 5 bases from V and 5 bases from J, with 12 bases in between. CDR1 and CDR2 from the germline V gene are KGHDR and SFDVKD. The CDR3 DNA follows: TGTGCCACCAGTGGTAGGGGCACGGATCAGCCCCAGCATTTT. Translated, it gives CATSGRGTDQPQHF.

This clonotype was seen at least ten times. The chain has TRBV7-2 and TRBJ1-2; 7 nucleotides align to TRBD1. The CDR3 runs to 15 residues. Losses at the gene ends were 2 bases for V and 5 bases for J; bases not matched to a gene: 8. Per the germline V gene, CDR1 is SGHTA and CDR2 is FQGNSA. The CDR3 sequence: CASSLSLGQAYGYTF. The DNA of the CDR3 is TGTGCCAGCAGCTTATCCCTCGGACAGGCTTATGGCTACACCTTC.

A remark on this clonotype: The junction departs from germline at one end; a sequencing error may be responsible. The chain couples TRBV7-8 to TRBJ1-6; D remains unclear. Per the germline V gene, CDR1 is SGHVS and CDR2 is FQNEAQ. The length of the CDR3 is 12 residues. CDR3 protein: CASSWDNSPLLF. In DNA form, the CDR3 reads TGTGCCAGCAGCTGGGATAATTCACCCCTCCTCTTT.

There are a few counts of this clonotype. This chain uses TRBV28 with TRBJ2-7, with D tentatively TRBD1 or TRBD2 (7 bases each). The germline V and J ends were trimmed by 4 bases and 6 bases, with 22 bases remaining between them. The V gene's germline CDR1 is MDHEN and CDR2 SYDVKM. This CDR3 comprises 16 residues. The CDR3 region is CASSSPWGGGTGEQYF. DNA for the CDR3: TGTGCCAGCAGTTCCCCCTGGGGAGGGGGCACGGGCGAGCAGTACTTC. Based on the CDR3 plus reference TRBV28 and TRBJ2-7, the full variable domain is DVKVTQSSRYLVKRTGEKVFLECVQDMDHENMFWYRQDPGLGLRLIYFSYDVKMKEKGDIPEGYSVSREKKERFSLILESASTNQTSMYLCASSSPWGGGTGEQYFGPGTRLTVT.

The rearrangement joins TRBV14 to TRBJ2-2, with D hard to call. The CDR3 spans 14 residues. The V end lost 3 bases, the J end lost 6 bases, and 11 bases lay between the germline ends. Germline values: CDR1 SGHDN, CDR2 FVKESK. The CDR3, as DNA: TGTGCCAGCAGCCAGTTTCTTAGCTCCGGGGAGCTGTTTTTT. Translation gives CASSQFLSSGELFF.

The rearrangement links TRBV29-1 to TRBJ1-2; TRBD1 matches 7 bases. The CDR3 spans 11 residues. Germline trimming cut 4 bases from V and 8 bases from J; bases unmatched to any gene: 4. The germline V gene has CDR1 SQVTM and CDR2 ANQGSEA. The CDR3 spells CSVGQGMGYTF. CDR3 nucleotides: TGCAGCGTTGGACAGGGTATGGGCTACACCTTC.

This clonotype was recorded at least ten times. V usage is TRBV11-2 and J usage is TRBJ2-7, with D unresolved. Deletions cut 6 bases from V and 0 bases from J, with 12 bases between. This CDR3 is 14 amino acids long. Germline V gives CDR1 SGHAT, CDR2 FQNNGV. CDR3 nucleotide sequence: TGTGCCAGCAGAGGATTAATAAGCTCCTACGAGCAGTACTTC. Translation: CASRGLISSYEQYF.

This chain joins TRBV10-3 and TRBJ2-7, with a possible D match to TRBD1 (6 bases). The CDR3 is made up of 16 amino acids. Germline V lookup: CDR1 ENHRY, CDR2 SYGVKD. Trimming removed 7 bases at V and 0 bases at J, with 19 bases between. DNA of the CDR3: TGTGCCATCACCCAAGACAGGATCAAGAACTCCTACGAGCAGTACTTC. Translated, it gives CAITQDRIKNSYEQYF.

This clonotype appeared many times. This chain links TRBV12-5 with TRBJ1-2; D possibly corresponds to TRBD1 (5 bases). V was cut by 0 bases and J by 7 bases, with 12 bases left in between. Germline CDR1 reads LGHNT; CDR2 reads FRNRAP. The CDR3 consists of 14 residues. CDR3 region: CASGLVQEIGGYTF. CDR3 nucleotides: TGTGCTAGTGGTTTGGTACAGGAGATTGGTGGCTACACCTTC.

The chain recombines TRBV9 with TRBJ2-3; 8 positions match TRBD2. The J segment lost 3 bases and the V segment lost 1 base, leaving 4 bases of the junction unmatched. Germline V gene data show CDR1 as SGDLS and CDR2 as YYNGEE. The CDR3 loop spans 15 amino acids. In nucleotides, the CDR3 is TGTGCCAGCAGCGTATCAGCGGGAGAAACAGATACGCAGTATTTT. Protein: CASSVSAGETDTQYF.

This clonotype was observed a few times. The genes are TRBV28 and TRBJ1-2; D remains ambiguous. The CDR3 has 11 amino acids. Germline V gene sequence: CDR1 MDHEN, CDR2 SYDVKM. V lost 3 bases and J lost 8, with 7 bases in between. The CDR3 sequence: CASSLPEGYTF. The CDR3 DNA reads TGTGCCAGCAGTTTGCCTGAGGGCTACACCTTC.

This clonotype was observed at least ten times. The chain is built from TRBV27 and TRBJ1-5, with TRBD1 as a possible D gene (5 bases). Trimming left V 2 bases short and J 6 bases short, with 8 bases between. Germline V gives CDR1 MNHEY, CDR2 SMNVEV (reference sequence). This CDR3 region has 13 residues. Here the CDR3 DNA reads TGTGCCAGCAGTTTAAGAGGGACTCAGCCCCAGCATTTT. Its protein is CASSLRGTQPQHF.

V gene TRBV27 combines with J gene TRBJ1-1; no clear D. Trimming removed 6 bases at V and 7 bases at J, with 12 bases between. CDR3 length equals 12 residues. CDR1 is MNHEY and CDR2 is SMNVEV in the germline V gene (reference sequence). CDR3 in amino acids: CASRTLTGEAFF. For the CDR3, the DNA is TGTGCCAGCAGGACCCTGACTGGTGAAGCTTTCTTT.

The table lists this clonotype with many counts. The chain uses TRBV7-2 and TRBJ1-5, with D maybe TRBD1 (5 bases). Trimming stripped 3 bases from V and 2 bases from J, with 11 bases between. Germline V gene data show CDR1 as SGHTA and CDR2 as FQGNSA. This CDR3 region has 15 residues. CDR3 nucleotide sequence: TGTGCCAGCAGCTTTTACTGGGGGGGCAATCAGCCCCAGCATTTT. This codes for CASSFYWGGNQPQHF.

The J gene is TRBJ2-5, the V gene TRBV20-1; D is possibly TRBD1 or TRBD2 (6 bases each). This CDR3 is 22 amino acids long. Germline V gene sequence: CDR1 DFQATT, CDR2 SNEGSKA (reference sequence). The V end was cut by 4 bases, the J end by 2 bases, with 38 bases between. The CDR3 is CSAKAYLKGGHRDGGRQETQYF. As DNA, the CDR3 is TGCAGTGCTAAGGCTTACCTCAAAGGGGGTCACCGGGACGGGGGCCGACAAGAGACCCAGTACTTC.

The rearrangement links TRBV4-1 to TRBJ2-2; TRBD2 aligns across 9 bases. V shed 4 bases and J 5 bases; nucleotides not matched to a gene: 11. The CDR3 length is 17 residues. Germline-derived CDR1 and CDR2 are MGHRA and YSYEKL. CDR3 nucleotides: TGCGCCAGCAGCCCGGGACTAGCCTATCGGTGTACCGGGGAGCTGTTTTTT. Protein: CASSPGLAYRCTGELFF.

This clonotype was counted a few times. This chain joins TRBV10-3 and TRBJ2-7, with D possibly being TRBD1 or TRBD2 (5 bases each). Germline loops: CDR1 ENHRY, CDR2 SYGVKD. Trimming removed 0 bases at V and 6 bases at J, with 18 bases between. The CDR3 is 16 residues long. CDR3 DNA: TGTGCCATCAGTGAGTCCGTGGGCCTTGCTGGGGGCGAGCAGTACTTC. Its protein product is CAISESVGLAGGEQYF.

This clonotype has ten or more counts. The gene calls are TRBV7-2 and TRBJ1-1; 9 nucleotides match TRBD1. Germline V gives CDR1 SGHTA, CDR2 FQGNSA. This CDR3 region has 13 residues. Trimming took 5 bases from V and 4 from J; bases not matched to a gene: 2. CDR3 protein: CASSEGQGTEAFF. As DNA, the CDR3 is TGTGCCAGCAGCGAGGGACAGGGCACTGAAGCTTTCTTT.

This clonotype came up a few times. The chain combines TRBV3-1 with TRBJ2-7; D unclear. This CDR3 comprises 13 residues. CDR1 is LGHDT and CDR2 is YNNKEL in the germline V gene (reference sequence). The germline V and J ends were trimmed by 5 bases and 6 bases, with 14 bases remaining between them. CDR3 nucleotides: TGTGCCAGCAGCTCCAGAGGCAAACCCGAGCAGTACTTC. This codes for CASSSRGKPEQYF.

The chain is built from TRBV19 and TRBJ1-5; maybe TRBD1 (5 bases). The V gene lost 0 bases and the J gene lost 0 bases, with 12 bases spanning the gap. This CDR3 region has 17 residues. Germline loops: CDR1 LNHDA, CDR2 SQIVND (reference sequence). The CDR3 loop reads CASSIDRQGPSNQPQHF. The CDR3 region has the DNA TGTGCCAGTAGTATAGATCGCCAGGGCCCTAGCAATCAGCCCCAGCATTTT.

At least ten counts were recorded for this clonotype. The chain couples TRBV20-1 to TRBJ1-5; a possible D gene is TRBD1 (6 bases). This CDR3 has 16 amino acids. V was pared by 4 bases and J by 0 bases, with 16 bases between. Germline V lookup: CDR1 DFQATT, CDR2 SNEGSKA (reference sequence). Written as DNA, the CDR3 is TGCAGTGCTATGGTGGGACACCCGTTTAGCAATCAGCCCCAGCATTTT. It specifies CSAMVGHPFSNQPQHF.

In this sample, this clonotype turned up many times. For the CDR3, the DNA is TGTGCCAGCAGCTTACCTAGCGGGGGCACAGATACGCAGTATTTT. Translation gives CASSLPSGGTDTQYF. This chain connects TRBV7-2 to TRBJ2-3; 9 nucleotides agree with TRBD2. The CDR3 contains 15 residues. The germline V gene encodes CDR1 SGHTA and CDR2 FQGNSA. J lost 1 base, V lost 2 bases, and 1 base had no gene match.

V gene TRBV20-1 combines with J gene TRBJ2-1, with no clear D. Deletions cut 6 bases from V and 6 bases from J, with 9 bases between. CDR1 and CDR2 from the germline V gene are DFQATT and SNEGSKA (reference sequence). There are 11 residues in the CDR3. The CDR3 bases are TGCAGTGCACCGCAGGTCAATGAGCAGTTCTTC. The encoded protein is CSAPQVNEQFF.

This clonotype turned up a few times. V is TRBV5-8 and J is TRBJ2-1, with TRBD2 matching 12 bases. The CDR3 extends over 16 amino acids. V shed 4 bases, J shed 13 bases, and the junction held 15 bases outside the gene matches. Germline V CDR1 and CDR2: SGHTS, YDEGEE. DNA of the CDR3: TGTGCCAGCAGCAGGGGGACCAGCTCTAGCGGGAGGGCCCAGTTCTTC. Its protein is CASSRGTSSSGRAQFF.

This clonotype was observed many times. The rearrangement links TRBV7-9 to TRBJ2-3, with 10 bases lining up with TRBD2. The CDR3 extends over 19 amino acids. V lost 0 bases to trimming and J lost 6 bases; unmatched junction nucleotides: 15. Germline V gene data show CDR1 as SEHNR and CDR2 as FQNEAQ (reference sequence). The CDR3 DNA reads as TGTGCCAGCAGCTTAGCGCTACGGAGCGGGGGGGATTACTTGGATACGCAGTATTTT. Translation gives CASSLALRSGGDYLDTQYF.

This clonotype was observed at least ten times. V and J are TRBV2 and TRBJ2-2; D unclear. V lost 6 bases, J lost 6 bases, and 8 bases lay in between. Germline lookup yields CDR1 SNHLY and CDR2 FYNNEI. The CDR3 sequence is 12 residues long. The CDR3 DNA is TGTGCCAGCAGAGGGATTTCCGGGGAGCTGTTTTTT. Its translation is CASRGISGELFF.